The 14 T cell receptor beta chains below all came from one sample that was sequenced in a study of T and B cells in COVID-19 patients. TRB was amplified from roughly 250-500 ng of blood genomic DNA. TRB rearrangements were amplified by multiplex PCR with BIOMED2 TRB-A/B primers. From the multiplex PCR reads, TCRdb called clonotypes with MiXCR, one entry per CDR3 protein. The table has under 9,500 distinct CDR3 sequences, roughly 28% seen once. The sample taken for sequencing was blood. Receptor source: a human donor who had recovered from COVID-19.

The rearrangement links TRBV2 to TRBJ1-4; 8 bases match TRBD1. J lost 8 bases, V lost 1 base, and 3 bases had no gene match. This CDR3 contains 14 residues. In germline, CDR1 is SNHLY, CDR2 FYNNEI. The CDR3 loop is CASSEDRGREKLFF. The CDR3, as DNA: TGTGCCAGCAGTGAAGACAGGGGGAGAGAAAAACTGTTTTTT.

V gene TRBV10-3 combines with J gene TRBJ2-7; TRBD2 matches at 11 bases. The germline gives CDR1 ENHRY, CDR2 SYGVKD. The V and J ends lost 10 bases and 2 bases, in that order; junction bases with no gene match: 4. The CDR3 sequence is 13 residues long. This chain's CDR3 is CATIAGGTYEQYF. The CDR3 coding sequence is TGTGCCACCATAGCGGGGGGGACCTACGAGCAGTACTTC.

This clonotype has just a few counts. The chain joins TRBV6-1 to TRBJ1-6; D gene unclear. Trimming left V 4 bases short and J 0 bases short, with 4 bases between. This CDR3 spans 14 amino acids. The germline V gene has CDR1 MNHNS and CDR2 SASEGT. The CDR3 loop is CASSGSSYNSPLHF. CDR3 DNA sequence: TGTGCCAGCAGTGGGAGCTCCTATAATTCACCCCTCCACTTT.

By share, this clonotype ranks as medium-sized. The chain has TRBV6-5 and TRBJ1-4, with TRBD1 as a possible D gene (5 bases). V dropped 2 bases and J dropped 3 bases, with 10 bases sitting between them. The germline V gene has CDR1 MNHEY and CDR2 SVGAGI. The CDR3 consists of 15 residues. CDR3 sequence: CASSYDGTPNEKLFF. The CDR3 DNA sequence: TGTGCCAGCAGTTACGACGGGACTCCTAATGAAAAACTGTTTTTT.

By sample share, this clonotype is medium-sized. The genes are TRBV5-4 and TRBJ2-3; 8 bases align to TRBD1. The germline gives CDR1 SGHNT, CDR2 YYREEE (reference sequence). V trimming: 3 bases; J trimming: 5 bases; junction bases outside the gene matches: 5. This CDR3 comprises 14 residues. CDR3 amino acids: CASSSRQGQDTQYF. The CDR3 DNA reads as TGTGCCAGCAGCTCGCGACAGGGGCAAGATACGCAGTATTTT.

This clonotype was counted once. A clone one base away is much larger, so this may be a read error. DNA of the CDR3: TGTGCCAGTAGCAGGCGAGGGCCAGGAAACACTGTAGCTTTCTTT. Translating gives CASSRRGPGNTVAFF. The chain couples TRBV19 to TRBJ1-1; no clear D gene. CDR3 length: 15 residues. From germline, CDR1 is LNHDA and CDR2 SQIVND (reference sequence).

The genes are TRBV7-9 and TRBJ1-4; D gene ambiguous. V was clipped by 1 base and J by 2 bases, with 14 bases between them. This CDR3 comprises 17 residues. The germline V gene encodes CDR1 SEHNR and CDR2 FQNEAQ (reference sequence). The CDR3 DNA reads TGTGCCAGCAGCTTAGGAGGGTCCTCTTGGACTAATGAAAAACTGTTTTTT. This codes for CASSLGGSSWTNEKLFF.

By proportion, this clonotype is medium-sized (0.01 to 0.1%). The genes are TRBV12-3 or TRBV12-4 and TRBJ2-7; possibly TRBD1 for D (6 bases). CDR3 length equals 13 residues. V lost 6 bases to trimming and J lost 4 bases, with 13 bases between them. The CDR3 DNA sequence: TGTGCCAGCAGCCATCATACAGGGTACGAGCAGTACTTC. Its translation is CASSHHTGYEQYF.

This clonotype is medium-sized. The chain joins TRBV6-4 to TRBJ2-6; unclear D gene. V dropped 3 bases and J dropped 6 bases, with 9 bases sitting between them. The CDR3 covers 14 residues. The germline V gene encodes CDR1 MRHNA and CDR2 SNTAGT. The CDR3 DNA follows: TGTGCCAGCAGTGAGGGCCCTGAGGCCAACGTCCTGACTTTC. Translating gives CASSEGPEANVLTF.

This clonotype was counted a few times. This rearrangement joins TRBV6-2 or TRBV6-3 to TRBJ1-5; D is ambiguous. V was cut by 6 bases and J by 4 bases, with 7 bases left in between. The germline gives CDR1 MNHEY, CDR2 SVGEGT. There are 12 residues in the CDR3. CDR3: CASRETNQPQHF. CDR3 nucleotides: TGTGCCAGCAGGGAAACAAATCAGCCCCAGCATTTT.

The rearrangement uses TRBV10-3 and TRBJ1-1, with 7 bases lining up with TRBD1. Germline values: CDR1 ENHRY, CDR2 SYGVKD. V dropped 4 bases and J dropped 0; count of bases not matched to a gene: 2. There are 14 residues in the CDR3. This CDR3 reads CAISGGQLNTEAFF. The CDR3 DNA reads TGTGCCATCAGTGGGGGACAGTTGAACACTGAAGCTTTCTTT.

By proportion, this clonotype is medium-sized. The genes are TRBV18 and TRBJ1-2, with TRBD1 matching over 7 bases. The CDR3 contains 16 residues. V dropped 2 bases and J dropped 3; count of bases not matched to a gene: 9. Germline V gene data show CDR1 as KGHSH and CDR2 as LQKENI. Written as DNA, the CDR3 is TGTGCCAGCTCACCATTGGGGACAGAGATCGACTATGGCTACACCTTC. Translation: CASSPLGTEIDYGYTF.

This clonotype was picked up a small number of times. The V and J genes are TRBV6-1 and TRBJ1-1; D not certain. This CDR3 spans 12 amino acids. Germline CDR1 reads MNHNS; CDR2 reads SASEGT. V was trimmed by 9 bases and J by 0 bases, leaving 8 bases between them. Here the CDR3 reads CASAEVNTEAFF. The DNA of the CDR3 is TGTGCCAGTGCGGAGGTGAACACTGAAGCTTTCTTT.

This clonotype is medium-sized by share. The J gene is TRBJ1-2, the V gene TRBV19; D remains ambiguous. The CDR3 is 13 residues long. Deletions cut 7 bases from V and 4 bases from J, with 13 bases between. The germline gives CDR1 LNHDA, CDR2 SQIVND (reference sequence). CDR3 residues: CASTAAGVYGYTF. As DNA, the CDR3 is TGTGCCAGTACCGCTGCAGGAGTCTATGGCTACACCTTC. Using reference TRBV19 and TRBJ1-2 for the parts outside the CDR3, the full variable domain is DGGITQSPKYLFRKEGQNVTLSCEQNLNHDAMYWYRQDPGQGLRLIYYSQIVNDFQKGDIAEGYSVSREKKESFPLTVTSAQKNPTAFYLCASTAAGVYGYTFGSGTRLTVV.